These T cell receptor beta chains were read from a single sample in a study of CD8 T cells in ankylosing spondylitis. Using its own MiXCR run on the 5' RACE reads, TCRdb lists one record per CDR3 protein. The data show a few hundred thousand distinct CDR3 sequences, 20% to 25% seen once. What was sequenced was blood, either unsorted or a sorted T cell fraction (not recorded which). These receptors were taken from a male donor with ankylosing spondylitis. CDR3s include the opening cysteine and the closing phenylalanine or tryptophan. The order of the fields is CDR3 DNA, CDR3 protein, V gene, J gene, D gene, clone size. A D gene is named only where the DNA matches it firmly. Clone size is not always given. Where it is, it says once, few, many or a class for expanded clones.

cdr3_nt: TGTGCCAGCAGCCAAACAGGGACTCTACAATATGGCTACACCTTC; cdr3_aa: CASSQTGTLQYGYTF; v_call: TRBV3-1; j_call: TRBJ1-2; d_call: NA; clone_size: NA
cdr3_nt: TGTGCCAGCAGCTTAGTAGCGGGAGAAACATACAATGAGCAGTTCTTC; cdr3_aa: CASSLVAGETYNEQFF; v_call: TRBV7-2; j_call: TRBJ2-1; d_call: TRBD2; clone_size: many
cdr3_nt: TGCAGTGCTAGAGATAGTCGGGGCACTGAAGCTTTCTTT; cdr3_aa: CSARDSRGTEAFF; v_call: TRBV20-1; j_call: TRBJ1-1; d_call: NA; clone_size: few
cdr3_nt: TGTGCCAGCAGTTACTTAGCGGGAGGGCTCAATGAGCAGTTCTTC; cdr3_aa: CASSYLAGGLNEQFF; v_call: TRBV6-5; j_call: TRBJ2-1; d_call: TRBD2; clone_size: few
cdr3_nt: TGTGCCAGCGTAAATGATGAAAAACTGTTTTTT; cdr3_aa: CASVNDEKLFF; v_call: TRBV21-1; j_call: TRBJ1-4; d_call: NA; clone_size: few
cdr3_nt: TGCAGTGCTATCAGGGGGAATGAGCAGTTCTTC; cdr3_aa: CSAIRGNEQFF; v_call: TRBV20-1; j_call: TRBJ2-1; d_call: TRBD1; clone_size: few
cdr3_nt: TGTGCCAGCAGTATCGGACAGGAACAAGAGACCCAGTACTTC; cdr3_aa: CASSIGQEQETQYF; v_call: TRBV28; j_call: TRBJ2-5; d_call: TRBD1; clone_size: NA
cdr3_nt: TGTGCCAGCAGTCTTTGGACTAGCGGGAGCACAGATACGCAGTATTTT; cdr3_aa: CASSLWTSGSTDTQYF; v_call: TRBV27; j_call: TRBJ2-3; d_call: TRBD2; clone_size: NA
cdr3_nt: TGTGCCAGCAGCCTACCATGGGCGGAGACCCAGTACTTC; cdr3_aa: CASSLPWAETQYF; v_call: TRBV7-2; j_call: TRBJ2-5; d_call: NA; clone_size: NA
cdr3_nt: TGTGCCATCAGTGAGGTCGGGACAGGGGGTCGTGAGCAGTACTTC; cdr3_aa: CAISEVGTGGREQYF; v_call: TRBV10-3; j_call: TRBJ2-7; d_call: TRBD1; clone_size: NA
cdr3_nt: TGCGCCAGCAGCCTCGCGGCCCTAGAATGGCGGCAAGAGACCCAGTACTTC; cdr3_aa: CASSLAALEWRQETQYF; v_call: TRBV5-1; j_call: TRBJ2-5; d_call: NA; clone_size: few
cdr3_nt: TGTGCCAGTAGTATCTCAGGAGTTACTGAGCAGTTCTTC; cdr3_aa: CASSISGVTEQFF; v_call: TRBV19; j_call: TRBJ2-1; d_call: NA; clone_size: NA
cdr3_nt: TGTGCCAGCAGCTTAGTGACGGGGACAGGGAACACTGAAGCTTTCTTT; cdr3_aa: CASSLVTGTGNTEAFF; v_call: TRBV7-8; j_call: TRBJ1-1; d_call: TRBD1; clone_size: few
cdr3_nt: TGCGCCAGCAGGCAAGGACTCGGACAGGCCCTTTATGGCTACACCTTC; cdr3_aa: CASRQGLGQALYGYTF; v_call: TRBV4-3; j_call: TRBJ1-2; d_call: TRBD1; clone_size: few
cdr3_nt: TGTGCCAGCAGCGTAGCTGAGAAAGCGGGAGGGCCAGGAGGCGAGCAGTACTTC; cdr3_aa: CASSVAEKAGGPGGEQYF; v_call: TRBV9; j_call: TRBJ2-7; d_call: TRBD2; clone_size: NA
cdr3_nt: TGCAGTGCTAGTGAGGAGGCGTCGCGGGGAGCTTTCTTT; cdr3_aa: CSASEEASRGAFF; v_call: TRBV20-1; j_call: TRBJ1-1; d_call: NA; clone_size: NA
cdr3_nt: TGCAGCGCCAGGGGGTGGGGAAACACCGGGGAGCTGTTTTTT; cdr3_aa: CSARGWGNTGELFF; v_call: TRBV29-1; j_call: TRBJ2-2; d_call: TRBD1; clone_size: many
cdr3_nt: TGTGCCAGCAGTGCCCTCTCTGGATATAGCAATCAGCCCCAGCATTTT; cdr3_aa: CASSALSGYSNQPQHF; v_call: TRBV6-1; j_call: TRBJ1-5; d_call: NA; clone_size: NA
cdr3_nt: TGTGCCAGCAGCGGGACTAGCGGGAGGTTGGGTGAGCAGTTCTTC; cdr3_aa: CASSGTSGRLGEQFF; v_call: TRBV4-2; j_call: TRBJ2-1; d_call: TRBD2; clone_size: few
cdr3_nt: TGTGCCAGCAGCGTAGATGTAGCGGAAGGGGGGACAGATACGCAGTATTTT; cdr3_aa: CASSVDVAEGGTDTQYF; v_call: TRBV9; j_call: TRBJ2-3; d_call: NA; clone_size: NA
cdr3_nt: TGCAGTGCATTTAGCGGGAGGGCCCCCGGGGAGCTGTTTTTT; cdr3_aa: CSAFSGRAPGELFF; v_call: TRBV20-1; j_call: TRBJ2-2; d_call: TRBD2; clone_size: NA
cdr3_nt: TGTGCCAGCAGATACCTTTTTGGAGGTGAAGCTTTCTTT; cdr3_aa: CASRYLFGGEAFF; v_call: TRBV6-5; j_call: TRBJ1-1; d_call: NA; clone_size: many
cdr3_nt: TGTGCCAGCAGCTTAGGGCCGGGTGGGAAGACCCAGTACTTC; cdr3_aa: CASSLGPGGKTQYF; v_call: TRBV11-2; j_call: TRBJ2-5; d_call: NA; clone_size: NA
cdr3_nt: TGTGCCAGCAGCTTAGAAGGAAGAAACACCATATATTTT; cdr3_aa: CASSLEGRNTIYF; v_call: TRBV11-3; j_call: TRBJ1-3; d_call: NA; clone_size: NA
cdr3_nt: TGCAGTGCGTCGGACAGGGGGCACTACAATGAGCAGTTCTTC; cdr3_aa: CSASDRGHYNEQFF; v_call: TRBV20-1; j_call: TRBJ2-1; d_call: TRBD1; clone_size: NA
cdr3_nt: TGCGCCAGCAGCTTGGGAGGATTGACTAGCACAGATACGCAGTATTTT; cdr3_aa: CASSLGGLTSTDTQYF; v_call: TRBV5-1; j_call: TRBJ2-3; d_call: NA; clone_size: many
cdr3_nt: TGCGCCAGCAGCCTAATCAGTAGCACAGATACGCAGTATTTT; cdr3_aa: CASSLISSTDTQYF; v_call: TRBV5-1; j_call: TRBJ2-3; d_call: NA; clone_size: NA
cdr3_nt: TGTGCCAGCAGCCCATTTAGCGGTTCCTACGAGCAGTACTTC; cdr3_aa: CASSPFSGSYEQYF; v_call: TRBV3-1; j_call: TRBJ2-7; d_call: NA; clone_size: once
cdr3_nt: TGTGCCAGCAGCCCGCAAGCGGGAAACTACGAGCAGTACTTC; cdr3_aa: CASSPQAGNYEQYF; v_call: TRBV7-8; j_call: TRBJ2-7; d_call: TRBD2; clone_size: few
cdr3_nt: TGTGCCAGCAGCTCCCTACTGGGGACTAATTACGAGCAGTACTTC; cdr3_aa: CASSSLLGTNYEQYF; v_call: TRBV7-8; j_call: TRBJ2-7; d_call: TRBD2; clone_size: NA
cdr3_nt: TGTGCCAGCTCACAACAACCGAGCTCCTACGAGCAGTACTTC; cdr3_aa: CASSQQPSSYEQYF; v_call: TRBV18; j_call: TRBJ2-7; d_call: NA; clone_size: many
cdr3_nt: TGTGCCAGCAGCTTGGTGGGCGGCAATGAGCAGTTCTTC; cdr3_aa: CASSLVGGNEQFF; v_call: TRBV5-1; j_call: TRBJ2-1; d_call: NA; clone_size: NA
cdr3_nt: TGTGCCAGCAACCAGAGGGGCCGGAGCCAGCCCCAGCATTTT; cdr3_aa: CASNQRGRSQPQHF; v_call: TRBV27; j_call: TRBJ1-5; d_call: NA; clone_size: NA
cdr3_nt: TGTGCCAGCTCATCGATTGGACTAGCGGGAGAGGACACAGATACGCAGTATTTT; cdr3_aa: CASSSIGLAGEDTDTQYF; v_call: TRBV18; j_call: TRBJ2-3; d_call: TRBD2; clone_size: NA
cdr3_nt: TGTGCCAGCAGCTTAGAAGAGGGGTTGGCCACAGATACGCAGTATTTT; cdr3_aa: CASSLEEGLATDTQYF; v_call: TRBV11-3; j_call: TRBJ2-3; d_call: NA; clone_size: NA